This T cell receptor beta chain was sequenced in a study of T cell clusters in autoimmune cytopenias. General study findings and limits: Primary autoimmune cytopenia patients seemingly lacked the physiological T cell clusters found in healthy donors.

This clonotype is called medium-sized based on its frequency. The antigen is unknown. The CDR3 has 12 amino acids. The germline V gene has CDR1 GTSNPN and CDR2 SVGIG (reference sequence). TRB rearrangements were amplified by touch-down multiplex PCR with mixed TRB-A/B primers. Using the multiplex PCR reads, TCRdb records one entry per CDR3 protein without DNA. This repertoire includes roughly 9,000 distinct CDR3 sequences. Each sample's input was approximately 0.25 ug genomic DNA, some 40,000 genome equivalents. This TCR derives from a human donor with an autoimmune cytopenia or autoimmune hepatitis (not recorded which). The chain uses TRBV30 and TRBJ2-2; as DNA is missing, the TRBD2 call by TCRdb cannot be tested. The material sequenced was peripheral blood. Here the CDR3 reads CAWTAQTGELFF.